These 20 T cell receptor beta chains originate from one sample sequenced in a study of regulatory T cells in long-lasting Graves disease. To make TCR beta libraries, researchers used iRepertoire HTBI primers and Arm-PCR of CDR3 regions. Via MiXCR, TCRdb re-called the multiplex PCR reads, giving one row per CDR3 protein. The data show a few hundred thousand distinct CDR3 sequences, approximately 20% seen once. Time point: newly diagnosed GD, antithyroid drugs for less than 3 months. Scientists built the TCR library using RNA that was extracted from PBMCs. Here the sequenced sample was peripheral blood mononuclear cells (PBMCs), taken at new diagnosis, from a patient treated with antithyroid drugs. These receptors were obtained from a female donor with Graves disease.

This clonotype was counted at least ten times. This rearrangement joins TRBV20-1 to TRBJ2-7, with 9 bases fitting TRBD1. Trimming cost V 2 bases and J 5 bases; bases outside gene matches: 7. The CDR3 spans 14 residues. From germline, CDR1 is DFQATT and CDR2 SNEGSKA (reference sequence). Here the CDR3 reads CSARTNRGPHEQYF. CDR3 nucleotide sequence: TGCAGTGCTAGAACGAACAGGGGGCCCCACGAGCAGTACTTC.

Worth noting for this clonotype: A much bigger clone sits one base away, suggesting this may be a read error. The CDR3 carries no conserved terminal phenylalanine or tryptophan, so it likely arises from a read error. The J gene is TRBJ1-1, the V gene TRBV11-2, with D possibly being TRBD1 (5 bases). Trimming removed 2 bases at V and 4 bases at J, with 11 bases between. Germline CDR1 reads SGHAT; CDR2 reads FQNNGV. The CDR3 totals 14 residues. DNA for the CDR3: TGTGCCAGCAGCTTACAGGGCTTCGGCACTGAAGCTTTCCTT. Translating it yields CASSLQGFGTEAFL.

J is TRBJ1-6 and V is TRBV18; D not certain. Germline values: CDR1 KGHSH, CDR2 LQKENI. V was pared by 6 bases and J by 8 bases, with 20 bases between. CDR3 length equals 16 residues. The CDR3 loop reads CASSPGSGRLDSPLHF. In nucleotides, the CDR3 is TGTGCCAGCTCGCCCGGTTCCGGTCGGTTAGATTCACCCCTCCACTTT. Complete variable domain (other parts from reference TRBV18 and TRBJ1-6): NAGVMQNPRHLVRRRGQEARLRCSPMKGHSHVYWYRQLPEEGLKFMVYLQKENIIDESGMPKERFSAEFPKEGPSILRIQQVVRGDSAAYFCASSPGSGRLDSPLHFGNGTRLTVT.

Ten or more counts support this clonotype. The CDR3 here is CASSLGSGEQYF. CDR3 nucleotide sequence: TGTGCCAGCAGCCTCGGATCGGGAGAGCAGTACTTC. The J gene is TRBJ2-7, the V gene TRBV7-9; weak D call: TRBD2 (5 bases). Germline V gene data show CDR1 as SEHNR and CDR2 as FQNEAQ (reference sequence). Trimming took 5 bases from V and 7 from J, leaving 12 bases between them. The CDR3 length is 12 residues.

This clonotype came up many times. The chain carries TRBV15 and TRBJ1-4, with 7 positions matching TRBD1. This CDR3 is 15 amino acids long. The trim removed 11 bases at V and 5 bases at J, leaving 14 bases unmatched. Per the germline V gene, CDR1 is LNHNV and CDR2 is YYDKDF (reference sequence). The CDR3 nucleotides are TGTGCCCTTTCACCGGGACAGATAGGAAATGAAAAACTGTTTTTT. Protein: CALSPGQIGNEKLFF.

This clonotype was counted many times. The chain joins TRBV6-1 to TRBJ1-2; 8 bases map to TRBD1. The CDR3 loop spans 14 amino acids. V lost 7 bases and J lost 2; bases outside the gene matches: 6. The germline V gene has CDR1 MNHNS and CDR2 SASEGT. The CDR3, as DNA: TGTGCCAGCACTCAGACAGGGGACAACTATGGCTACACCTTC. The encoded protein is CASTQTGDNYGYTF.

This clonotype was picked up many times. The chain combines TRBV7-3 with TRBJ2-6; a possible D gene is TRBD2 (5 bases). Germline CDR1 SGHTA, CDR2 FQGTGA. V lost 5 bases and J 0 bases, leaving 11 bases between the germline ends. CDR3 length: 16 amino acids. The CDR3 coding sequence is TGTGCCAGCAGCAGCGGACCGGTCTCTGGGGCCAACGTCCTGACTTTC. Protein product: CASSSGPVSGANVLTF.

This clonotype was detected many times. V and J are TRBV7-2 and TRBJ2-7; 9 bases agree with TRBD2. CDR3 length equals 14 residues. The V and J ends lost 2 bases and 7 bases, in that order; junction bases with no gene match: 6. Germline V gene lookup returns CDR1 SGHTA and CDR2 FQGNSA. CDR3 region: CASSLKGLALEQYF. For the CDR3, the DNA is TGTGCCAGCAGCTTAAAGGGACTAGCATTAGAGCAGTACTTC.

At least ten counts were recorded for this clonotype. The rearrangement uses TRBV11-2 and TRBJ1-2; 7 bases map to TRBD1. This CDR3 region has 15 residues. The V gene's germline CDR1 is SGHAT and CDR2 FQNNGV. V lost 5 bases and J lost 3; bases outside the gene matches: 9. This CDR3 is CASSPRSGGDYGYTF. Written as DNA, the CDR3 is TGTGCCAGCAGCCCACGGTCAGGGGGGGACTATGGCTACACCTTC.

About this clonotype itself: A read error may be the cause here, since a much bigger clone is one base away. CDR3 nucleotide sequence: TGTGCCAGCAGCCAGGGGTTGGGTCGGCCCCAGCATTTT. It specifies CASSQGLGRPQHF. The V gene is TRBV7-2, the J gene TRBJ1-5; a weak D match, TRBD1 (6 bases). Trimming removed 5 bases at V and 9 bases at J, with 14 bases between. Per germline, CDR1 SGHTA and CDR2 FQGNSA. CDR3 length: 13 amino acids.

This clonotype occurred many times. The V gene is TRBV28, the J gene TRBJ2-7; unclear D gene. CDR1 is MDHEN, CDR2 SYDVKM, per germline. The CDR3 consists of 12 residues. Trimming stripped 3 bases from V and 2 bases from J, with 5 bases between. The CDR3 DNA reads TGTGCCAGCAGTTTGGTCACCTACGAGCAGTACTTC. The encoded protein is CASSLVTYEQYF.

This clonotype appeared many times. V is TRBV7-2 and J is TRBJ2-5; weak D call: TRBD2 (6 bases). Trimming shortened V by 5 bases and J by 1 base, and 14 bases separated the two germline ends. The CDR3 totals 15 residues. From germline, CDR1 is SGHTA and CDR2 FQGNSA. The CDR3 region has the DNA TGTGCCAGCAGCCCTGGGCGCGGGACCCAAGAGACCCAGTACTTC. Amino acids: CASSPGRGTQETQYF.

This clonotype occurred many times. The chain joins TRBV13 to TRBJ2-1; D is undetermined. Trimming removed 5 bases from V and 10 bases from J, with 21 bases in between. CDR3 length: 15 residues. CDR1 is PRHDT, CDR2 FYEKMQ, per germline (reference sequence). CDR3 nucleotides: TGTGCCAGCAGCCGATTATCACAACTCACTCAGGAGCAGTTCTTC. This gives the protein CASSRLSQLTQEQFF.

This clonotype was recorded many times. CDR3 region: CASSLEFGITLTF. CDR3 nucleotides: TGTGCCAGCAGCTTGGAATTTGGTATTACGCTTACCTTC. The chain couples TRBV5-5 to TRBJ1-2; D gene unclear. CDR3 size: 13 residues. Deletions cut 0 bases from V and 14 bases from J, with 17 bases between. Per the germline V gene, CDR1 is SGHKS and CDR2 is YYEKEE (reference sequence).

This clonotype occurred many times. The DNA for the CDR3 is TGTGCCTGGAGTAGACAGGTTTCTAATGAAAAACTGTTTTTT. Translating it yields CAWSRQVSNEKLFF. This chain uses TRBV30 with TRBJ1-4; possible D gene TRBD1, 6 bases. Trimming left V 2 bases short and J 3 bases short, with 10 bases between. From germline, CDR1 is GTSNPN and CDR2 SVGIG (reference sequence). The CDR3 has 14 residues.

This clonotype occurred many times. V is TRBV6-1 and J is TRBJ2-7; 10 nucleotides match TRBD2. This CDR3 contains 16 residues. V was clipped by 3 bases and J by 3 bases; unmatched bases: 8. Germline lookup yields CDR1 MNHNS and CDR2 SASEGT. The CDR3 DNA reads TGTGCCAGCAGTGACCCCCGGACTAGCGGCCACTACGAGCAGTACTTC. As protein: CASSDPRTSGHYEQYF.

The V call is TRBV6-2 or TRBV6-3, the J call TRBJ2-3, with a possible D match to TRBD2 (7 bases). The germline V and J ends were trimmed by 4 bases and 4 bases, with 12 bases remaining between them. This CDR3 is built from 14 residues. Germline loops: CDR1 MNHEY, CDR2 SVGEGT. The CDR3 loop reads CASSWGGRPDTQYF. In DNA, the CDR3 is TGTGCCAGCAGTTGGGGGGGCCGTCCAGATACGCAGTATTTT.

This clonotype was recorded at least ten times. This chain uses TRBV28 with TRBJ2-1; the match to TRBD2 covers 7 bases. There are 14 residues in the CDR3. V was clipped by 3 bases and J by 10 bases; unmatched bases: 9. From germline, CDR1 is MDHEN and CDR2 SYDVKM. The CDR3 spells CASSFVSSGWEQFF. For the CDR3, the DNA is TGTGCCAGCAGTTTTGTCTCTAGCGGCTGGGAGCAGTTCTTC.

The sample holds many counts of this clonotype. The chain joins TRBV2 to TRBJ2-3; no reliable D call. Trimming removed 6 bases at V and 6 bases at J, with 10 bases between. Germline-derived CDR1 and CDR2 are SNHLY and FYNNEI. The CDR3 runs to 12 residues. CDR3 residues: CASSDGRDTQYF. The CDR3 DNA is TGTGCCAGCAGCGACGGGCGGGATACGCAGTATTTT. Looking up the rest from reference TRBV2 and TRBJ2-3 gives the full variable domain: EPEVTQTPSHQVTQMGQEVILRCVPISNHLYFYWYRQILGQKVEFLVSFYNNEISEKSEIFDDQFSVERPDGSNFTLKIRSTKLEDSAMYFCASSDGRDTQYFGPGTRLTVL.

This clonotype was picked up many times. CDR3 sequence (DNA): TGCAGTGCGACCGGGTCCCAATACGAGCAGTACTTC. Its translation is CSATGSQYEQYF. The chain carries TRBV20-1 and TRBJ2-7, with D unresolved. Germline V gene sequence: CDR1 DFQATT, CDR2 SNEGSKA (reference sequence). V gave up 6 bases and J gave up 4 bases, with 13 bases separating them. CDR3 length equals 12 residues.